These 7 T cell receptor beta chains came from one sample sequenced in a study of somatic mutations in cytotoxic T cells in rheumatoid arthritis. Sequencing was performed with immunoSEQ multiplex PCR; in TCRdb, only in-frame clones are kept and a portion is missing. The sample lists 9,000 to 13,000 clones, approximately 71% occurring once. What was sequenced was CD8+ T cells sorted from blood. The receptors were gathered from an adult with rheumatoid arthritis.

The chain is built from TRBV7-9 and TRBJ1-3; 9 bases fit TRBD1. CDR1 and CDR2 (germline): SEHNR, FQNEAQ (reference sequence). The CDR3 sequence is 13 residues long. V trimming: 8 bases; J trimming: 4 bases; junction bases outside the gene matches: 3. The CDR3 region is CASGTGLGNTIYF. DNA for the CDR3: TGTGCCAGCGGGACAGGGCTAGGAAACACCATATATTTT.

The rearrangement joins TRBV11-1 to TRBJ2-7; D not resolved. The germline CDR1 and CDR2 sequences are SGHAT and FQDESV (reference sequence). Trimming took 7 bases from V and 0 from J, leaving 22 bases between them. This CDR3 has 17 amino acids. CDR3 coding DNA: TGTGCCAGCAATTTTGGGGTGTCGGACCTATCCTCCTACGAGCAGTACTTC. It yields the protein CASNFGVSDLSSYEQYF. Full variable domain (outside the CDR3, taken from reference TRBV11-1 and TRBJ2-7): EAEVAQSPRYKITEKSQAVAFWCDPISGHATLYWYRQILGQGPELLVQFQDESVVDDSQLPKDRFSAERLKGVDSTLKIQPAELGDSAMYLCASNFGVSDLSSYEQYFGPGTRLTVT.

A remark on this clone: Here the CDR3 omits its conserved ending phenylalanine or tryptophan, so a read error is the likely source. CDR3: CASSPGWGVGYTL. For the CDR3, the DNA is TGTGCCAGCAGTCCCGGGTGGGGGGTTGGCTACACCCTC. This chain connects TRBV27 to TRBJ1-2; D is perhaps TRBD1 (5 bases). CDR3 length: 13 residues. Trimming removed 5 bases from V and 7 bases from J, with 14 bases in between. Germline CDR1 and CDR2: MNHEY and SMNVEV (reference sequence).

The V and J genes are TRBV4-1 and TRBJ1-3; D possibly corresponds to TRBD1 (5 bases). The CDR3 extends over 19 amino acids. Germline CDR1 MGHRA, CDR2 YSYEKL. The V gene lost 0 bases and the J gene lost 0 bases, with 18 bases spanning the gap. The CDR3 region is CASSQEFGGTYLSGNTIYF. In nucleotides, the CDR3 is TGCGCCAGCAGCCAAGAGTTTGGGGGAACTTACCTCTCTGGAAACACCATATATTTT.

The DNA for the CDR3 is TGTGCCAGCAGCCAAGATCAAGCGGGCTCCTACGAGCAGTACTTC. Translation: CASSQDQAGSYEQYF. This rearrangement joins TRBV4-2 to TRBJ2-7; perhaps TRBD2 as D (6 bases). CDR1 LGHNA and CDR2 YNFKEQ come from the germline V gene. This CDR3 is built from 15 residues. Between the trimmed V and J ends, which lost 0 bases and 0 bases, there was a span of 9 bases.

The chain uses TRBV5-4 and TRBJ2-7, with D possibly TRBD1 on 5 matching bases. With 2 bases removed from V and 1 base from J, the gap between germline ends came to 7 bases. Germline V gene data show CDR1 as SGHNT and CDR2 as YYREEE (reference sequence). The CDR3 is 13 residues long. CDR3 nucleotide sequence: TGTGCCAGCAGCTTTAAGGGGTCCTACGAGCAGTACTTC. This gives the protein CASSFKGSYEQYF.

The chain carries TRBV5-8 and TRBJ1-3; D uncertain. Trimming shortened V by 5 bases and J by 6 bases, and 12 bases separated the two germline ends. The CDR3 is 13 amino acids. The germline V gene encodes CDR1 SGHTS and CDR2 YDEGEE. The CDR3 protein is CASRSAGENTIYF. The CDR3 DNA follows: TGTGCCAGCAGGAGCGCTGGTGAAAACACCATATATTTT.